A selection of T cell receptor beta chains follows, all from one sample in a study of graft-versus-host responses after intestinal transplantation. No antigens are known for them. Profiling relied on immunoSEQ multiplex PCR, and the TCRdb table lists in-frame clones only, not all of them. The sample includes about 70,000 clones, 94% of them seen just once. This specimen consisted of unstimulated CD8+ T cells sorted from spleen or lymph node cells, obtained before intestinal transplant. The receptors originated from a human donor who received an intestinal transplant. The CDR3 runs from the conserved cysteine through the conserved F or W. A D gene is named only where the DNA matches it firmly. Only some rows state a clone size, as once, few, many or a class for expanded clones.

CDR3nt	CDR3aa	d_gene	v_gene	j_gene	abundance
TGCGCCAGCAGCCAAGACGATCTAGTTAACAATGAGCAGTTCTTC	CASSQDDLVNNEQFF	NA	TRBV4-3	TRBJ2-1	NA
TGTGCCATCGCAAGACAGGGGCCCGGGCGGGATTTCCACCAAGAGACCCAGTACTTC	CAIARQGPGRDFHQETQYF	TRBD1	TRBV10-3	TRBJ2-5	NA
TGTGCCAGCAGCCGTGGGACAGGGTTTTTCGGGTCACCCCTCCACTTT	CASSRGTGFFGSPLHF	TRBD1	TRBV14	TRBJ1-6	NA
TGTGCCAGTAGTATCGAACAGGGGGCCGGTGTAAATGAGCAGTTCTTC	CASSIEQGAGVNEQFF	TRBD1	TRBV19	TRBJ2-1	NA
TGTGCCAGCAGGGGGGACAGGGATTTTAGGAACGAGCAGTACTTC	CASRGDRDFRNEQYF	TRBD1	TRBV6-6	TRBJ2-7	NA
TGCGCCAGCAGTGAGCCAGGGAGGAATGAGCAGTTCTTC	CASSEPGRNEQFF	NA	TRBV10-1	TRBJ2-1	NA
TGTGCCTGGAGTCACGGGGGGGACACTGAAGCTTTCTTT	CAWSHGGDTEAFF	NA	TRBV30	TRBJ1-1	NA
TGTGCCAGCAGTTCCTGGACTAGCGGTAACACCGGGGAGCTGTTTTTT	CASSSWTSGNTGELFF	TRBD2	TRBV27	TRBJ2-2	NA
TGCGCCAGCAGCTTGAACAGGTACGAGCAGTACTTC	CASSLNRYEQYF	NA	TRBV5-1	TRBJ2-7	NA
TGCGCCAGCAGCTATTCCCTAGCGGCAGATTACAATGAGCAGTTCTTC	CASSYSLAADYNEQFF	TRBD2	TRBV5-1	TRBJ2-1	NA
TGTGCCAGCAAGAACACCGGGGAGCTGTTTTTT	CASKNTGELFF	NA	TRBV27	TRBJ2-2	NA
TGTGCCAGCAGCCTGATCGGGGGTAGCACAGATACGCAGTATTTT	CASSLIGGSTDTQYF	NA	TRBV7-3	TRBJ2-3	NA
TGCGCCAGCAGCCAAGACCCAGCGCAGACCGCCTACGAGCAGTACTTC	CASSQDPAQTAYEQYF	NA	TRBV4-1	TRBJ2-7	NA
TGTGCCAGCAGTCTAGCGGGAGGGGCCGGCGAGACCCAGTACTTC	CASSLAGGAGETQYF	TRBD2	TRBV28	TRBJ2-5	NA
TGTGCCAGCAGCGTAGGAGGGGCACAGACCGGGGAGCTGTTTTTT	CASSVGGAQTGELFF	NA	TRBV9	TRBJ2-2	NA
TGTGCCAGTAGTATTACTTCGGGGACCCAAAATGAGCAGTTCTTC	CASSITSGTQNEQFF	NA	TRBV19	TRBJ2-1	NA
TGTGCCAGCTCACCACAGGACAGGTTCCCCTACGAGCAGTACTTC	CASSPQDRFPYEQYF	TRBD1	TRBV18	TRBJ2-7	NA
TGTGCCATCAGTGAGGACCACTATGGCTACACCTTC	CAISEDHYGYTF	NA	TRBV10-3	TRBJ1-2	NA
TGTGCCAGCTCGGGGGAGGTCTATGGCTACACCTTC	CASSGEVYGYTF	NA	TRBV2	TRBJ1-2	NA
TGTGCCAGCAGTTCCAGCGGGGCCTACGAGCAGTACTTC	CASSSSGAYEQYF	TRBD2	TRBV28	TRBJ2-7	NA
TGCAGCGTTGTGGGACTAGCGGGAGAATACTACAATGAGCAGTTCTTC	CSVVGLAGEYYNEQFF	TRBD2	TRBV29-1	TRBJ2-1	NA
TGTGCCAGCAGTTACTCTTCTAGCGGAAGCTCCTACGAGCAGTACTTC	CASSYSSSGSSYEQYF	TRBD2	TRBV6-5	TRBJ2-7	NA
TGTGCCAGCAGTCCCCGGGACAGGGGATCCTACGAGCAGTACTTC	CASSPRDRGSYEQYF	TRBD1	TRBV6-1	TRBJ2-7	NA
TGTGCCAGCAGCGTAGGAGGGGGGAGAAGTCACGAGCAGTACTTC	CASSVGGGRSHEQYF	NA	TRBV9	TRBJ2-7	NA
TGTGCCAGCAGCGTAGGAGGGGGAAAAGAGACCCAGTACTTC	CASSVGGGKETQYF	NA	TRBV9	TRBJ2-5	NA
TGTGCCAGCAGCTTAGCGCTTGTCGGCGGCTACACCTTC	CASSLALVGGYTF	NA	TRBV7-9	TRBJ1-2	few